What follows are 28 T cell receptor beta chains derived from one specimen sequenced in a study of cytomegalovirus exposure and HLA in healthy donors. Vbeta (60) and Jbeta (13) primers were used in the PCR. Sequenced by immunoSEQ multiplex PCR; TCRdb stores in-frame clones only, minus some. This repertoire shows roughly 200,000 clones, around 82% found once; its top ten account for approximately 14%. Material: PBMCs. These receptors were collected from a woman aged 25 to 39 in good health and CMV-seropositive.

The gene calls are TRBV7-9 and TRBJ2-6; TRBD2 might be the D (6 bases). The germline V and J ends were trimmed by 5 bases and 4 bases, with 15 bases remaining between them. There are 16 residues in the CDR3. Germline V CDR1 and CDR2: SEHNR, FQNEAQ (reference sequence). CDR3 sequence: CASSLIIAGGANVLTF. CDR3 nucleotides: TGTGCCAGCAGCCTCATTATCGCGGGGGGGGCCAACGTCCTGACTTTC.

The chain employs TRBV30 and TRBJ2-2; 7 bases map to TRBD2. CDR3 size: 15 residues. Germline CDR1 GTSNPN, CDR2 SVGIG (reference sequence). J was trimmed by 4 bases and V by 3 bases; bases with no gene match: 8. CDR3 region: CAWRWGGGGTGELFF. Written as DNA, the CDR3 is TGTGCCTGGAGGTGGGGGGGTGGCGGCACCGGGGAGCTGTTTTTT.

The CDR3 loop reads CASSPGTDNEKLFF. The DNA for the CDR3 is TGCGCCAGCAGCCCCGGGACAGACAATGAAAAACTGTTTTTT. The chain recombines TRBV4-3 with TRBJ1-4; TRBD1 aligns across 7 bases. The CDR3 has 14 amino acids. With 4 bases clipped from V and 5 bases from J, the junction kept 4 bases outside the gene matches. In germline, CDR1 is LGHNA, CDR2 YSLEER.

This clone occurred a few times. The CDR3 protein is CASSYSITGETQYF. The CDR3 coding sequence is TGTGCCAGCAGTTACTCGATCACCGGAGAGACCCAGTACTTC. The chain links TRBV6-5 to TRBJ2-5; D not resolved. Trimming took off 0 bases at V and 4 bases at J, with 9 bases between the two ends. The germline V gene has CDR1 MNHEY and CDR2 SVGAGI. This CDR3 is 14 amino acids long.

This clone showed up just a few times. This chain connects TRBV2 to TRBJ2-3; 8 nucleotides line up with TRBD1. The trim removed 2 bases at V and 6 bases at J, leaving 1 base unmatched. Germline loops: CDR1 SNHLY, CDR2 FYNNEI. This CDR3 comprises 13 residues. The CDR3 region is CASSEQGADTQYF. The CDR3 DNA reads TGTGCCAGCAGTGAACAGGGGGCGGATACGCAGTATTTT.

This rearrangement joins TRBV4-2 to TRBJ2-5; TRBD1 aligns across 7 bases. Germline CDR1 and CDR2: LGHNA and YNFKEQ. The CDR3 length is 16 residues. The V and J ends lost 1 base and 4 bases, in that order; junction bases with no gene match: 9. The DNA of the CDR3 is TGTGCCAGCAGCCAAGGAATTGAGGGGGCCGGAGAGACCCAGTACTTC. Its protein is CASSQGIEGAGETQYF.

This clone was observed a few times. The CDR3 protein is CASSLESGPESGIYGYTF. For the CDR3, the DNA is TGTGCCAGCAGCTTAGAATCAGGGCCGGAGTCAGGGATCTATGGCTACACCTTC. The chain joins TRBV7-6 to TRBJ1-2, with D perhaps TRBD1 (5 bases). Trimming removed 1 base at V and 4 bases at J, with 22 bases between. The CDR3 length is 18 residues. From germline, CDR1 is SGHVS and CDR2 FNYEAQ.

The chain links TRBV9 to TRBJ2-1, with D possibly TRBD2 on 5 matching bases. There are 11 residues in the CDR3. Looked up from germline, CDR1 is SGDLS and CDR2 is YYNGEE. The V end was cut by 7 bases, the J end by 10 bases, with 12 bases between. DNA of the CDR3: TGTGCCAGCGGCCGGGGTCACGAGCAGTTCTTC. Its translation: CASGRGHEQFF.

This chain links TRBV6-1 with TRBJ2-7, with TRBD1 matching 7 bases. V gave up 4 bases and J gave up 2 bases; unmatched junction bases: 11. This CDR3 has 16 residues. The V gene's germline CDR1 is MNHNS and CDR2 SASEGT. The CDR3 coding sequence is TGTGCCAGCAGTGCAACACAGGGGCCCACTCCCTACGAGCAGTACTTC. This gives the protein CASSATQGPTPYEQYF.

This chain joins TRBV10-3 and TRBJ2-5, with 10 bases matching TRBD2. V shed 6 bases, J shed 5 bases, and the junction held 12 bases outside the gene matches. There are 16 residues in the CDR3. From germline, CDR1 is ENHRY and CDR2 SYGVKD. The CDR3 DNA reads TGTGCCATCAGCCGAGCGGGAGGGCCGGATAGGGAGACCCAGTACTTC. It translates to CAISRAGGPDRETQYF.

This clone has a handful of counts. The V gene is TRBV27, the J gene TRBJ2-7; a weak D match, TRBD1 (5 bases). Trimming took 3 bases from V and 4 from J, leaving 10 bases between them. CDR3 length: 13 residues. Per germline, CDR1 MNHEY and CDR2 SMNVEV (reference sequence). The CDR3 protein is CASSLGPPYEQYF. CDR3 in DNA: TGTGCCAGCAGTTTGGGGCCGCCTTACGAGCAGTACTTC.

CDR3: CASSKRTGYAESNQPQHF. The DNA for the CDR3 is TGTGCCAGCAGCAAAAGGACAGGGTACGCGGAAAGCAATCAGCCCCAGCATTTT. This rearrangement joins TRBV21-1 to TRBJ1-5; TRBD1 reflects the table's D call only, with no check against the DNA. TRBV21-1 represents a pseudogene. The CDR3 covers 18 residues.

The chain is built from TRBV28 and TRBJ1-5; D perhaps matches TRBD1 (6 bases). This CDR3 is built from 18 residues. Deletions cut 6 bases from V and 2 bases from J, with 23 bases between. Germline CDR1 and CDR2: MDHEN and SYDVKM. CDR3 nucleotides: TGTGCCAGCAGCCTCAGGGGCTTCTCCCCGATGGGCAATCAGCCCCAGCATTTT. It specifies CASSLRGFSPMGNQPQHF. Full variable domain (rest looked up from reference TRBV28 and TRBJ1-5): DVKVTQSSRYLVKRTGEKVFLECVQDMDHENMFWYRQDPGLGLRLIYFSYDVKMKEKGDIPEGYSVSREKKERFSLILESASTNQTSMYLCASSLRGFSPMGNQPQHFGDGTRLSIL.

This clone was seen only a few times. This sequence joins TRBV6-1 and TRBJ2-7; a weak D match, TRBD2 (6 bases). This CDR3 has 14 amino acids. V was trimmed by 8 bases and J by 0 bases, leaving 14 bases between them. Germline V CDR1 and CDR2: MNHNS, SASEGT. The CDR3 loop is CASERAPSSYEQYF. Here the CDR3 DNA reads TGTGCCAGCGAGCGGGCCCCGAGCTCCTACGAGCAGTACTTC.

The chain's CDR3 is CASSTHSQGNQPQHF. The CDR3 coding sequence is TGTGCCAGCAGCACCCACTCGCAGGGCAATCAGCCCCAGCATTTT. The chain employs TRBV7-8 and TRBJ1-5; no definite D call. V lost 5 bases and J 2 bases, leaving 13 bases between the germline ends. Per the germline V gene, CDR1 is SGHVS and CDR2 is FQNEAQ. The CDR3 spans 15 residues.

The chain carries TRBV7-8 and TRBJ2-1; TRBD2 matches 8 bases. This CDR3 spans 16 amino acids. The V gene end was trimmed by 5 bases and the J gene end by 0 bases; junction bases not matched to a gene: 6. Germline-derived CDR1 and CDR2 are SGHVS and FQNEAQ. The CDR3 region has the DNA TGTGCCAGCAGCGGGTCAAGCGGGAGCTCCTACAATGAGCAGTTCTTC. Protein sequence: CASSGSSGSSYNEQFF.

The chain carries TRBV2 and TRBJ1-5, with D hard to call. This CDR3 has 13 residues. Germline values: CDR1 SNHLY, CDR2 FYNNEI. The V gene lost 7 bases and the J gene lost 4 bases, with 11 bases spanning the gap. The CDR3 region has the DNA TGTGCCAGCAACCGGGAGGTGAATCAGCCCCAGCATTTT. Translation: CASNREVNQPQHF. The full variable domain, in which reference TRBV2 and TRBJ1-5 provide the parts outside the CDR3, is EPEVTQTPSHQVTQMGQEVILRCVPISNHLYFYWYRQILGQKVEFLVSFYNNEISEKSEIFDDQFSVERPDGSNFTLKIRSTKLEDSAMYFCASNREVNQPQHFGDGTRLSIL.

The CDR3 loop reads CASSQEIWGRTLSDTQYF. CDR3 DNA: TGCGCCAGCAGCCAAGAAATCTGGGGGAGGACACTTTCAGATACGCAGTATTTT. The chain joins TRBV4-3 to TRBJ2-3; TRBD2 might be the D (6 bases). Trimming took off 0 bases at V and 4 bases at J, with 20 bases between the two ends. This CDR3 has 18 amino acids. The germline gives CDR1 LGHNA, CDR2 YSLEER.

This clone has more than one count but fewer than ten. This chain connects TRBV18 to TRBJ1-1; D perhaps matches TRBD1 (5 bases). The CDR3 length is 18 residues. Germline V gives CDR1 KGHSH, CDR2 LQKENI. V lost 5 bases and J 0 bases, leaving 22 bases between the germline ends. The CDR3 nucleotides are TGTGCCAGCTCATTAACCTCAGGGCGGACCCCCATGAACACTGAAGCTTTCTTT. This gives the protein CASSLTSGRTPMNTEAFF. Filled out from reference TRBV18 and TRBJ1-1, the complete variable domain reads NAGVMQNPRHLVRRRGQEARLRCSPMKGHSHVYWYRQLPEEGLKFMVYLQKENIIDESGMPKERFSAEFPKEGPSILRIQQVVRGDSAAYFCASSLTSGRTPMNTEAFFGQGTRLTVV.

On this clone: Other DNA variants within this sample encode the same CDR3. The CDR3 protein is CASSYSRGTDTQYF. Here the CDR3 DNA reads TGTGCCAGCAGTTACTCCAGGGGGACAGATACGCAGTATTTT. The V call is TRBV6-5, the J call TRBJ2-3, with 7 bases that match TRBD1. The length of the CDR3 is 14 residues. The germline gives CDR1 MNHEY, CDR2 SVGAGI. V lost 0 bases and J lost 3; bases outside the gene matches: 0.

This clone has a handful of counts. The chain employs TRBV6-5 and TRBJ2-5, with D hard to call. V lost 3 bases, J lost 7 bases, and 6 bases lay in between. The CDR3 loop spans 11 amino acids. Germline CDR1 MNHEY, CDR2 SVGAGI. The CDR3 nucleotides read TGTGCCAGCAGTTATGTCGGGACCCAGTACTTC. It codes for CASSYVGTQYF.

The rearrangement links TRBV30 to TRBJ2-3, with TRBD2 matching over 8 bases. This CDR3 has 15 residues. The trim removed 6 bases at V and 6 bases at J, leaving 14 bases unmatched. CDR1 and CDR2 from the germline V gene are GTSNPN and SVGIG (reference sequence). The CDR3: CACSVSGALGDTQYF. The CDR3 bases are TGTGCCTGTTCTGTTAGCGGGGCCCTCGGGGATACGCAGTATTTT.

The chain carries TRBV5-1 and TRBJ2-1, with TRBD2 as a possible D gene (5 bases). The CDR3 covers 15 residues. Germline assignment: CDR1 SGHRS and CDR2 YFSETQ. V gave up 4 bases and J gave up 2 bases, with 13 bases separating them. CDR3 sequence reads: CASSGGLLAYNEQFF. The CDR3 coding sequence is TGCGCCAGCAGCGGAGGACTCCTAGCCTACAATGAGCAGTTCTTC.

In its sample, this clone was seen a few times. The chain uses TRBV6-6 and TRBJ2-1, with 10 bases lining up with TRBD2. With 4 bases clipped from V and 4 bases from J, the junction kept 4 bases outside the gene matches. The CDR3 loop spans 15 amino acids. Germline V gene sequence: CDR1 MNHNY, CDR2 SVGAGI (reference sequence). The CDR3 DNA follows: TGTGCCAGCAGTTTCCAGCGGGAGGGGTACAATGAGCAGTTCTTC. Translation gives CASSFQREGYNEQFF.

The V and J genes are TRBV28 and TRBJ2-5, with D tentatively TRBD1 (6 bases). CDR3 length: 14 residues. Trimming took off 5 bases at V and 2 bases at J, with 12 bases between the two ends. Germline loops: CDR1 MDHEN, CDR2 SYDVKM. This CDR3 is CASSRDRIQETQYF. The CDR3 DNA sequence: TGTGCCAGCAGTCGAGACAGGATACAAGAGACCCAGTACTTC.

This clone was seen more than once but under ten times. The chain combines TRBV18 with TRBJ2-1; unclear D gene. CDR1 is KGHSH and CDR2 is LQKENI in the germline V gene. V dropped 0 bases and J dropped 8 bases, with 11 bases sitting between them. The CDR3 is 14 amino acids. CDR3 nucleotide sequence: TGTGCCAGCTCACCACCCAGCGTTCGTGATGAGCAGTTCTTC. Translating gives CASSPPSVRDEQFF.

The J gene is TRBJ2-7, the V gene TRBV28, with TRBD1 matching over 7 bases. CDR1 MDHEN and CDR2 SYDVKM come from the germline V gene. V shed 4 bases and J 2 bases; nucleotides not matched to a gene: 8. The CDR3 loop spans 15 amino acids. The CDR3 DNA follows: TGTGCCAGCAGTTCTACTGGGACAGTTCCCTACGAGCAGTACTTC. Its protein product is CASSSTGTVPYEQYF.

The rearrangement links TRBV30 to TRBJ2-5; D possibly corresponds to TRBD1 (6 bases). The J call is doubtful: the DNA matches TRBJ2-7 better. The CDR3 has 13 residues. Germline V CDR1 and CDR2: GTSNPN, SVGIG (reference sequence). The CDR3 spells CARSSGDLYEQYF. Written as DNA, the CDR3 is TGTGCCAGATCTTCAGGGGACCTCTACGAGCAGTACTTC.